The 14 T cell receptor beta chains listed next were all sequenced from one sample in a study of blood T cell repertoires in COVID-19. Assay used: immunoSEQ multiplex PCR; TCRdb lists only in-frame clones, some missing. The sample consists of about 350,000 clones, about 88% of them appearing once. The specimen was PBMCs or T cells enriched from blood (not recorded which). The receptors were gathered from a woman aged 25 to 39 who had been exposed to COVID-19.

The sample holds one count of this clone. The chain uses TRBV3-1 (or the pseudogene TRBV3-2) and TRBJ2-3; 7 bases are shared with TRBD2. V shed 6 bases, J shed 4 bases, and the junction held 4 bases outside the gene matches. Looked up from germline, CDR1 is LGHDT and CDR2 is YNNKEL (reference sequence). The CDR3 extends over 13 amino acids. CDR3 sequence: CASRTSLADTQYF. CDR3 DNA sequence: TGTGCCAGCAGGACTAGCCTCGCAGATACGCAGTATTTT.

This rearrangement joins TRBV19 to TRBJ2-7; TRBD1 aligns across 7 bases. The trim removed 5 bases at V and 0 bases at J, leaving 13 bases unmatched. Germline CDR1 is LNHDA and CDR2 is SQIVND (reference sequence). CDR3 length: 17 amino acids. The CDR3 spells CASSPYAGTVGSYEQYF. DNA for the CDR3: TGTGCCAGTAGTCCGTATGCAGGGACAGTGGGCTCCTACGAGCAGTACTTC. Supplemented by reference TRBV19 and TRBJ2-7, the full variable domain reads DGGITQSPKYLFRKEGQNVTLSCEQNLNHDAMYWYRQDPGQGLRLIYYSQIVNDFQKGDIAEGYSVSREKKESFPLTVTSAQKNPTAFYLCASSPYAGTVGSYEQYFGPGTRLTVT.

The chain combines TRBV27 with TRBJ2-7; 7 bases match TRBD2. From germline, CDR1 is MNHEY and CDR2 SMNVEV (reference sequence). There are 15 residues in the CDR3. Trimming cost V 5 bases and J 3 bases; bases outside gene matches: 10. CDR3 residues: CASSPRRGGFYEQYF. The DNA for the CDR3 is TGTGCCAGCAGTCCTCGGAGGGGAGGGTTCTACGAGCAGTACTTC.

This clone counts as medium-sized. The chain carries TRBV11-2 and TRBJ2-5; tentatively, D is TRBD1 (6 bases). Germline CDR1 SGHAT, CDR2 FQNNGV. Trimming shortened V by 3 bases and J by 1 base, and 12 bases separated the two germline ends. The CDR3 loop spans 15 amino acids. The CDR3: CASSFWDNRQETQYF. As DNA, the CDR3 is TGTGCCAGCAGCTTTTGGGACAACCGCCAAGAGACCCAGTACTTC.

This clone has a single count. The chain combines TRBV6-5 with TRBJ2-1; D unresolved. The CDR3 covers 13 residues. The V end was cut by 2 bases, the J end by 9 bases, with 11 bases between. Germline V lookup: CDR1 MNHEY, CDR2 SVGAGI. The CDR3 nucleotides read TGTGCCAGCAGTTACAATCGCGAGGTTGAGCAGTTCTTC. This translates into CASSYNREVEQFF.

J is TRBJ2-7 and V is TRBV10-1; 10 positions agree with TRBD2. Germline V gene sequence: CDR1 WNHNN, CDR2 SYGVQD (reference sequence). J was trimmed by 0 bases and V by 9 bases; bases with no gene match: 8. CDR3 length equals 15 residues. DNA for the CDR3: TGCGCCAGTCAAAGGTCTAGCGGGAGCTCCTACGAGCAGTACTTC. It is translated as CASQRSSGSSYEQYF.

The rearrangement joins TRBV6-6 to TRBJ2-1; the match to TRBD2 covers 12 bases. Trimming cost V 2 bases and J 8 bases; bases outside gene matches: 7. Germline-derived CDR1 and CDR2 are MNHNY and SVGAGI (reference sequence). CDR3 length: 16 amino acids. The CDR3 region is CASSYTTSGGTDEQFF. Written as DNA, the CDR3 is TGTGCCAGCAGTTACACGACTAGCGGGGGCACCGATGAGCAGTTCTTC.

The chain recombines TRBV9 with TRBJ1-1, with D maybe TRBD1 (5 bases). V lost 4 bases to trimming and J lost 0 bases, with 16 bases between them. The germline gives CDR1 SGDLS, CDR2 YYNGEE. This CDR3 has 16 amino acids. As DNA, the CDR3 is TGTGCCAGCAGCCCAACCTCCAGGGCGATGAACACTGAAGCTTTCTTT. Translation: CASSPTSRAMNTEAFF.

This clone was counted only a few times. The junction differs from germline at one of its ends, possibly a read error. The sample has other DNA sequences that encode this CDR3 too. This chain connects TRBV7-7 to TRBJ2-1; D gene uncertain. The CDR3 loop spans 15 amino acids. CDR1 is SSHAT, CDR2 FNYEAQ, per germline (reference sequence). The CDR3 DNA reads as TGTGCTAGCAGCTTAGTTGGCGGCTCCTACAATGAGCAGTTCTTC. It yields the protein CASSLVGGSYNEQFF.

The chain couples TRBV7-3 to TRBJ2-3, with 13 positions matching TRBD2. The J segment lost 1 base and the V segment lost 8 bases, leaving 12 bases of the junction unmatched. Germline V gene sequence: CDR1 SGHTA, CDR2 FQGTGA. The CDR3 has 18 residues. CDR3 amino acids: CASSFTSGRAAGTDTQYF. CDR3 DNA: TGTGCCAGCTCCTTTACTAGCGGGAGGGCCGCGGGCACAGATACGCAGTATTTT.

J is TRBJ2-7 and V is TRBV2, with 10 bases identical to TRBD1. Germline CDR1 and CDR2: SNHLY and FYNNEI. CDR3 length equals 16 residues. J lost 1 base, V lost 6 bases, and 9 bases had no gene match. CDR3 DNA sequence: TGTGCCAGCAGGGGACGCCCGGGACAGGGGTCCTACGAGCAGTACTTC. Amino acids: CASRGRPGQGSYEQYF. Full variable domain (outside the CDR3, taken from reference TRBV2 and TRBJ2-7): EPEVTQTPSHQVTQMGQEVILRCVPISNHLYFYWYRQILGQKVEFLVSFYNNEISEKSEIFDDQFSVERPDGSNFTLKIRSTKLEDSAMYFCASRGRPGQGSYEQYFGPGTRLTVT.

The chain uses TRBV10-2 and TRBJ2-7; 12 bases line up with TRBD2. Per germline, CDR1 WSHSY and CDR2 SAAADI. The trim removed 6 bases at V and 6 bases at J, leaving 0 bases unmatched. This CDR3 is 12 amino acids long. The CDR3 region has the DNA TGCGCCAGCAGACTAGCGGGAGGCGAGCAGTACTTC. Translating it yields CASRLAGGEQYF.

The rearrangement joins TRBV11-2 to TRBJ2-1, with 8 bases lining up with TRBD2. V lost 3 bases, J lost 1 base, and 2 bases stayed unmatched. Germline CDR1 reads SGHAT; CDR2 reads FQNNGV. The CDR3 is 15 residues long. In DNA form, the CDR3 reads TGTGCCAGCAGCTTGGGCGGGAGGTCCTACAATGAGCAGTTCTTC. Translation gives CASSLGGRSYNEQFF.

The chain joins TRBV15 to TRBJ1-5; weak D call: TRBD1 (6 bases). The CDR3 extends over 17 amino acids. Germline assignment: CDR1 LNHNV and CDR2 YYDKDF (reference sequence). The germline V and J ends were trimmed by 0 bases and 6 bases, with 18 bases remaining between them. The chain's CDR3 is CATSRDPGYQGGQPQHF. CDR3 sequence (DNA): TGTGCCACCAGCAGAGATCCTGGATATCAAGGGGGTCAGCCCCAGCATTTT.